This T cell receptor (beta chain) was recovered during a study of T cells after yellow fever vaccination. TCRdb fed the 5' RACE reads into MiXCR, producing one record per CDR3 protein. The sample shows 300,000 or so distinct CDR3 sequences, less than 9.5% of them seen only once. Worth noting for this clonotype: Antigen unknown.

Points from the study as a whole: Most clones from primary vaccination resurfaced after the booster (approximately 95% CD4, 70% to 90% CD8).

The sequence was obtained from a man aged 18 to 30 who received the YFV17D yellow fever vaccine. The sequences come from CD4+ T cells sorted from PBMCs, collected 5 days after the yellow fever booster vaccination.

CDR3 bases: TGTGCCAGCAGCCAAGACCTCACGAGCACTAGCACCGGGGAGCTGTTTTTT. It codes for CASSQDLTSTSTGELFF. V usage is TRBV3-1 and J usage is TRBJ2-2, with D possibly TRBD2 on 5 matching bases. The CDR3 contains 17 residues. V lost 0 bases, J lost 4 bases, and 15 bases lay in between. From germline, CDR1 is LGHDT and CDR2 YNNKEL (reference sequence).